The clone carrying this TCR beta chain is labeled large. This record belongs to a study of patients and donors after allogeneic stem cell transplantation. The CDR3 runs to 14 residues. The V end was cut by 5 bases, the J end by 0 bases, with 7 bases between. Germline-derived CDR1 and CDR2 are SEHNR and FQNEAQ (reference sequence). TCRdb processed the RT-PCR reads anew with MiXCR; each CDR3 protein has one entry. The sample records around 150,000 distinct CDR3 sequences, roughly 30% being singletons. This TCR came from a human donor who was either an allogeneic HSCT recipient or a stem cell or donor lymphocyte infusion donor (not recorded which). It is not recorded whose cells these are; they may come from a transplant donor. Material: blood, either unsorted or a sorted T cell fraction (not recorded which). The chain carries TRBV7-9 and TRBJ2-2, with D hard to call. CDR3 nucleotides: TGTGCCAGCAGCACAAACCCGAACACCGGGGAGCTGTTTTTT. Translation: CASSTNPNTGELFF.